This T cell receptor (beta chain) was sequenced during a study of Graves' ophthalmopathy and Graves' hyperthyroidism. V dropped 3 bases and J dropped 2; count of bases not matched to a gene: 9. The CDR3 spans 17 residues. The TCR beta CDR3 regions underwent amplification from RNA transcripts. Second-round multiplex PCR followed a first-round RT-PCR using HTBI primers. TCRdb called the multiplex PCR reads again in MiXCR, with one record for every CDR3 protein. This table has around 15,000 distinct CDR3 sequences, 46% appearing once. This clonotype has just a few counts. V is TRBV12-3 or TRBV12-4 and J is TRBJ1-3, with 8 nucleotides matching TRBD1. The source of this sequence is a woman aged 40 to 50 with stable Graves' hyperthyroidism. Sequencing was carried out using peripheral blood. This CDR3 is CASSFGAGGQTGNTIYF. In DNA, the CDR3 is TGTGCCAGCAGTTTCGGTGCAGGGGGCCAGACTGGAAACACCATATATTTT.